This T cell receptor (beta chain) was captured in a study of blood T cell repertoires in COVID-19. About the study: COVID-19 samples from acute and convalescent phases originated in the United States, Italy and Spain. Sources were T cells, B-cell-depleted T cells, or PBMCs; the material itself was cDNA or gDNA.

With V trimmed by 4 bases and J by 2 bases, 5 bases remained unmatched. Germline lookup yields CDR1 SGHTA and CDR2 FQGTGA. CDR3 length equals 16 residues. Authors' data handling: Amplifying reference gene primers gave estimates of nucleated cell counts. This table comes from immunoSEQ multiplex PCR, and its TCRdb copy is limited to in-frame clones, with some not included. V, J and clone size derive from that table, while D and trimming were established from the DNA sequence. Of 50,000 to 70,000 clones detected, 70% to 85% appear once; the ten largest clones hold approximately 17%. The chain employs TRBV7-3 and TRBJ2-3; TRBD2 agrees at 11 bases. The sample was peripheral blood. This clonotype originated in a man between 65 and 85 years old with active COVID-19. CDR3 amino acids: CASSSLLAGATDTQYF. CDR3 sequence (DNA): TGTGCCAGCAGCTCCCTACTAGCGGGGGCCACAGATACGCAGTATTTT.